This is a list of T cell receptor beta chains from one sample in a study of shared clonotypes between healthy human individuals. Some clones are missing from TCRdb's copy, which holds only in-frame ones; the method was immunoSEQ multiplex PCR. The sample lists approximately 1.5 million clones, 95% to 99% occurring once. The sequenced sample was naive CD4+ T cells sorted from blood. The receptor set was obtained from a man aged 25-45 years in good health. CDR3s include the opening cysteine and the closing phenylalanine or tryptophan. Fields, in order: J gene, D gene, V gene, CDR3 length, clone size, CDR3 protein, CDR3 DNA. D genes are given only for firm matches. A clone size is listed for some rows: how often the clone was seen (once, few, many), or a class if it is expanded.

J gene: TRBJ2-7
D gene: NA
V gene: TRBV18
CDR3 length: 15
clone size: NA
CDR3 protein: CASSPRRGQSYEQYF
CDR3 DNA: TGTGCCAGCTCACCTCGCAGGGGCCAATCCTACGAGCAGTACTTC

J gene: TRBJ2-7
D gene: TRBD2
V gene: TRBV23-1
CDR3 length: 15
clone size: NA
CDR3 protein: CASSRGSSGGYEQYF
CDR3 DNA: TGCGCCAGCAGTCGCGGGAGTAGCGGGGGCTACGAGCAGTACTTC

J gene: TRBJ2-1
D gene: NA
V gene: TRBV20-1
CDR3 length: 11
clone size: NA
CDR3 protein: CSARAPYEGFF
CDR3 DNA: TGCAGTGCTAGGGCTCCCTATGAAGGGTTCTTC

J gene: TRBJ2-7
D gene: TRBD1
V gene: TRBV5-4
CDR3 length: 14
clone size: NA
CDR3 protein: CASSSKTGREGQYF
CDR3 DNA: TGTGCCAGCAGCTCCAAGACAGGGCGCGAAGGACAGTACTTC

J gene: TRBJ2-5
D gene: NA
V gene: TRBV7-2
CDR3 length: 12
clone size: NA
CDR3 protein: CASSPHRETQYF
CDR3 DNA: TGTGCCAGCAGCCCCCACAGGGAGACCCAGTACTTC

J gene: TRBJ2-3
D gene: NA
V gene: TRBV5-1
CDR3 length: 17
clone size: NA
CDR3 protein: CASSRTYREGWRDTQYF
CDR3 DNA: TGCGCCAGCAGCCGAACTTACAGGGAGGGCTGGCGGGATACGCAGTATTTT

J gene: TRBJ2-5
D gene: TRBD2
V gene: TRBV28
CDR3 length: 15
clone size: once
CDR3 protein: CASSFLAGVAETQYF
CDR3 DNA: TGTGCCAGCAGTTTCCTAGCGGGAGTAGCAGAGACCCAGTACTTC

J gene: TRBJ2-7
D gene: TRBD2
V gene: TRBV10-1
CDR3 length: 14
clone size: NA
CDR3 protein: CASPRDPGGYEQYF
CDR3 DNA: TGCGCCAGCCCCCGGGACCCCGGGGGGTACGAGCAGTACTTC

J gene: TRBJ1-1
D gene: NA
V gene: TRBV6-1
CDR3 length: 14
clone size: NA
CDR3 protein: CASSEPRRLTEAFF
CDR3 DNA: TGTGCCAGCAGTGAACCCAGGCGGCTTACTGAAGCTTTCTTT

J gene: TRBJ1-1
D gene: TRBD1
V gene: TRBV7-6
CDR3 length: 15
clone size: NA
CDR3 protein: CASSKRQGQNTEAFF
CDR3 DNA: TGTGCCAGCAGCAAAAGACAGGGACAGAACACTGAAGCTTTCTTT

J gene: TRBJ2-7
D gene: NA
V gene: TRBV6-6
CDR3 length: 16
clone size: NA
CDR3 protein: CASSYSSGPLAGEQYF
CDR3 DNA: TGTGCCAGCAGTTACTCGTCCGGGCCTCTAGCAGGCGAGCAGTACTTC

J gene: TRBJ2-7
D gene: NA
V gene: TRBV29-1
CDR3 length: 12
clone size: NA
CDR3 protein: CSVSSSSYEQYF
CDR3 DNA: TGCAGCGTCAGTAGCAGCTCCTACGAGCAGTACTTC

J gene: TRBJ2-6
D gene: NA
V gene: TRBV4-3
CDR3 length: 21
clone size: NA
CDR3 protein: CASSRYPPGRIIPTGANVLTF
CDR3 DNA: TGCGCCAGCAGCCGCTATCCTCCGGGACGGATTATTCCCACTGGGGCCAACGTCCTGACTTTC

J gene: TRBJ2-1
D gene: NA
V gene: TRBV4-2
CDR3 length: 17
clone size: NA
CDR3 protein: CASSQARGRSSYNEQFF
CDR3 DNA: TGTGCCAGCAGCCAAGCCCGGGGGCGCAGCTCCTACAATGAGCAGTTCTTC

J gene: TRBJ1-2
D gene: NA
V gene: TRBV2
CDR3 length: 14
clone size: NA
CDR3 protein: CASSTDRPGYGYTF
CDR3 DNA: TGTGCCAGCAGTACGGACAGACCTGGGTATGGCTACACCTTC

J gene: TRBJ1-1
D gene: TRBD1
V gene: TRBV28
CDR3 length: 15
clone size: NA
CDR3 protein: CASSRQGGLHTEAFF
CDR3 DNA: TGTGCCAGCAGTCGACAGGGGGGACTCCACACTGAAGCTTTCTTT

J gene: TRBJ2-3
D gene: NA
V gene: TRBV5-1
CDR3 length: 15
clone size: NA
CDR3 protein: CASSLGTRGTDTQYF
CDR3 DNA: TGCGCCAGCAGCTTGGGGACTCGGGGCACAGATACGCAGTATTTT

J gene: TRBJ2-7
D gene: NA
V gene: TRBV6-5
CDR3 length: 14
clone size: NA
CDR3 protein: CASSYTGQGPEQYF
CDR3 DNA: TGTGCCAGCAGTTACACCGGGCAAGGACCCGAGCAGTACTTC

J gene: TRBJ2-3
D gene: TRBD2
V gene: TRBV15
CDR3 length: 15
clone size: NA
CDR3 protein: CATSRGLAQTDTQYF
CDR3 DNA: TGTGCCACCAGCAGAGGACTAGCGCAGACAGATACGCAGTATTTT

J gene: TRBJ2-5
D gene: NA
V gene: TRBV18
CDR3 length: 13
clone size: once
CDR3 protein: CASSRQNQETQYF
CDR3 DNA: TGTGCCAGCTCGCGACAGAACCAAGAGACCCAGTACTTC

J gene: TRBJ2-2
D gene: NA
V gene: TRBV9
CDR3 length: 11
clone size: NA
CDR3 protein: CASEEAGELFF
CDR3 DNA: TGTGCCAGCGAAGAAGCCGGGGAGCTGTTTTTT

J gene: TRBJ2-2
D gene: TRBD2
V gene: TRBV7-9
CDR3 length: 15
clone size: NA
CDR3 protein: CASSLAGGPTGELFF
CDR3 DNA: TGTGCCAGCAGCTTGGCGGGAGGCCCTACCGGGGAGCTGTTTTTT

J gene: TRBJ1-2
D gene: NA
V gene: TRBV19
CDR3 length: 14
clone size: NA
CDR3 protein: CASSIWTYNYGYTF
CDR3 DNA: TGTGCCAGTAGTATCTGGACATACAACTATGGCTACACCTTC

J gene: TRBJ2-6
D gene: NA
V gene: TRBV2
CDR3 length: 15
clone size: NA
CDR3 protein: CASSPDRTGANVLTF
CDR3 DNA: TGTGCCAGCAGTCCCGACAGGACTGGGGCCAACGTCCTGACTTTC

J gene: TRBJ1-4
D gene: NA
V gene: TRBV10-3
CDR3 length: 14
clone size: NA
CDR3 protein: CAISDPDSNEKLFF
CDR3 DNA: TGTGCCATCAGTGATCCTGACAGTAATGAAAAACTGTTTTTT

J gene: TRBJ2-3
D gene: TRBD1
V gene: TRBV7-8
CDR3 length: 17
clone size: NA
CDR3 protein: CASSQRDRGPGTDTQYF
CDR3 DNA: TGTGCCAGCAGCCAGCGGGACAGGGGGCCAGGCACAGATACGCAGTATTTT

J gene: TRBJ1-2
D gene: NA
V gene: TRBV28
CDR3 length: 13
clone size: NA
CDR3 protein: CASSLGRNYGYTF
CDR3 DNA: TGTGCCAGCAGTCTAGGACGGAACTATGGCTACACCTTC

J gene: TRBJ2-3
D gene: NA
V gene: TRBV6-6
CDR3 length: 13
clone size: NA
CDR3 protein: CASSFEFTDTQYF
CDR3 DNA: TGTGCCAGCAGTTTTGAATTCACAGATACGCAGTATTTT

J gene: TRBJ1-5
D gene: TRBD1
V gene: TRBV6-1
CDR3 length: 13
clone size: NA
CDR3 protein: CASSRQGNQPQHF
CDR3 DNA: TGTGCCAGCAGCAGACAGGGGAATCAGCCCCAGCATTTT

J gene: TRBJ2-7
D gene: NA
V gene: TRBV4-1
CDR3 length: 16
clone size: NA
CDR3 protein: CASSQAGALPSYEQYF
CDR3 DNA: TGCGCCAGCAGCCAAGCGGGTGCCCTGCCATCCTACGAGCAGTACTTC

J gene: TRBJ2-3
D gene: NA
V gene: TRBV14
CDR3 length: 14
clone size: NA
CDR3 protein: CASSQDPLTDTQYF
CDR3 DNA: TGTGCCAGCAGCCAAGACCCCCTCACAGATACGCAGTATTTT

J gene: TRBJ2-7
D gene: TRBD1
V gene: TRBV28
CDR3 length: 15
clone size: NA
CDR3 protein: CASSGGDRGTYEQYF
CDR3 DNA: TGTGCCAGCTCGGGAGGGGACAGGGGGACCTACGAGCAGTACTTC

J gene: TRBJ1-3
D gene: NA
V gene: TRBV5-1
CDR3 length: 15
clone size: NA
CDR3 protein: CASSSNRASGNTIYF
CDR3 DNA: TGCGCCAGCAGCTCAAACAGGGCTTCAGGAAACACCATATATTTT

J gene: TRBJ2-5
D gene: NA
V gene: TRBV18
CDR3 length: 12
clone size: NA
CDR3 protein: CASSPPGETQYF
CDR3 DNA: TGTGCCAGCTCACCACCTGGGGAGACCCAGTACTTC

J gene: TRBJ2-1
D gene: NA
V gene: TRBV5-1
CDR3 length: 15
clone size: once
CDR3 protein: CASSFERGRYNEQFF
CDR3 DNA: TGCGCCAGCAGCTTTGAACGGGGTCGCTACAATGAGCAGTTCTTC

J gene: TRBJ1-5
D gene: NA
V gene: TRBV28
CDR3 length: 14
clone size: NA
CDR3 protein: CASIGGRGNQPQHF
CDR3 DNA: TGTGCCAGCATTGGAGGGAGGGGGAATCAGCCCCAGCATTTT

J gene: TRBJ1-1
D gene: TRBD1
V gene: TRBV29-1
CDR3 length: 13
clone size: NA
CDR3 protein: CSVGQGAQTEAFF
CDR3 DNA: TGCAGCGTTGGCCAGGGGGCGCAGACTGAAGCTTTCTTT

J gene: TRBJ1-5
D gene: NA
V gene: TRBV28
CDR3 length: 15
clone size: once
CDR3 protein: CASSYADRLYQPQHF
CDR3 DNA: TGTGCCAGCAGTTACGCCGACCGATTATATCAGCCCCAGCATTTT

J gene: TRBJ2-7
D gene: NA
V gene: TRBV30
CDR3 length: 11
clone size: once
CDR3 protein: CAWSGQGVKYF
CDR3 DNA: TGTGCCTGGAGTGGGCAGGGTGTAAAGTACTTC

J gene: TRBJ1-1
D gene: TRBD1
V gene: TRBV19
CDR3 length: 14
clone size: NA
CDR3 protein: CASSTARGLTEAFF
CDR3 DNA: TGTGCCAGTAGTACGGCCAGGGGGCTCACTGAAGCTTTCTTT

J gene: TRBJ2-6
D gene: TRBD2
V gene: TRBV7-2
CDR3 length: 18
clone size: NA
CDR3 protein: CAARAPAGDLSGANVLTF
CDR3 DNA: TGTGCCGCCAGGGCACCGGCGGGAGACCTCTCTGGGGCCAACGTCCTGACTTTC

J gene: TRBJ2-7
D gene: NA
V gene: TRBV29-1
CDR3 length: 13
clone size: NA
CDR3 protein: CSATWQNPYEQYF
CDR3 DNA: TGCAGCGCTACCTGGCAGAACCCCTACGAGCAGTACTTC

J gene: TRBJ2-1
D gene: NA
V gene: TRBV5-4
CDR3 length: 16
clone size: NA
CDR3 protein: CASSPRGGESYNEQFF
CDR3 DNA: TGTGCCAGCAGCCCGAGGGGGGGGGAGTCCTACAATGAGCAGTTCTTC

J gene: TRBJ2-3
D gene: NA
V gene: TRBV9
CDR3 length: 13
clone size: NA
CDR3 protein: CASSVAVYNTQYF
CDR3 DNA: TGTGCCAGCAGCGTAGCTGTTTATAATACGCAGTATTTT

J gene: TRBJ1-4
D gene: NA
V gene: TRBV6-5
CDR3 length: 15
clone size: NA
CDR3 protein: CASSYAAGTNEKLFF
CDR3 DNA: TGTGCCAGCAGTTACGCCGCAGGGACTAATGAAAAACTGTTTTTT

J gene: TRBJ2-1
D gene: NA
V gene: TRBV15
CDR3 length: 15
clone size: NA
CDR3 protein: CATSRDFLEKGEQFF
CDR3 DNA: TGTGCCACCAGCAGAGATTTTCTAGAAAAAGGTGAGCAGTTCTTC

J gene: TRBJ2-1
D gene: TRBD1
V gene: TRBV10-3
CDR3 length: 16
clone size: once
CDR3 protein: CAISATGGRFGDEQFF
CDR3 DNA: TGTGCCATCAGTGCAACAGGGGGCCGCTTTGGTGATGAGCAGTTCTTC

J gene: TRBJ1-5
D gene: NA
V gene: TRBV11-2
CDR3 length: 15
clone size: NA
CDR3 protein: CASSLSWARVQPQHF
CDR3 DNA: TGTGCCAGCAGCTTATCATGGGCTCGGGTTCAGCCCCAGCATTTT

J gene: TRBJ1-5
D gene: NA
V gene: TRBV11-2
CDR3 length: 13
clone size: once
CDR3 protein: CASSFQGDQPQHF
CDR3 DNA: TGTGCCAGCAGCTTTCAGGGTGATCAGCCCCAGCATTTT

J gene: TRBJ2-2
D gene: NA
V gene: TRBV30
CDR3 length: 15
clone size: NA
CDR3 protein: CAWSFGGIGSGELFF
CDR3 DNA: TGTGCCTGGAGTTTTGGTGGTATTGGGTCCGGGGAGCTGTTTTTT

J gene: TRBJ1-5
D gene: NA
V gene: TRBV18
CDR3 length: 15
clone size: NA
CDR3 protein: CASSRVSGFNQPQHF
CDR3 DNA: TGTGCCAGCTCACGGGTTTCGGGTTTCAATCAGCCCCAGCATTTT

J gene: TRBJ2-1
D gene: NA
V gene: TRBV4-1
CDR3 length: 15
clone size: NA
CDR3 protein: CASSYYVQAYNEQFF
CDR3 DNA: TGCGCCAGCAGCTACTATGTCCAAGCCTACAATGAGCAGTTCTTC

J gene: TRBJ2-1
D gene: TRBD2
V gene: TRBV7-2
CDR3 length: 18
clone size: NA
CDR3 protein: CASSLRGAGTSGRNEQFF
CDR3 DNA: TGTGCCAGCAGCTTGCGAGGCGCCGGGACTAGCGGGAGAAATGAGCAGTTCTTC

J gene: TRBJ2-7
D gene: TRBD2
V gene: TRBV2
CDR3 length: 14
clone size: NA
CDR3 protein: CASSRIGTSYEQYF
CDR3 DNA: TGTGCCAGCAGCCGCATAGGGACTAGCTACGAGCAGTACTTC